This T cell receptor beta chain came from a study of blood T cell repertoires in COVID-19. Data came from immunoSEQ multiplex PCR; TCRdb stores just in-frame clones and leaves some out. In the table there are some 320,000 clones, 88% of which are singletons. The CDR3 totals 14 residues. Trimming cost V 0 bases and J 7 bases; bases outside gene matches: 5. Germline V gives CDR1 SGHAT, CDR2 FQNNGV. This TCR was sampled from a woman younger than 45 who had recovered from COVID-19. The V gene is TRBV11-2, the J gene TRBJ2-7; 8 bases agree with TRBD2. The sample was peripheral blood. CDR3 residues: CASSLEGPGGEQYF. The CDR3 region has the DNA TGTGCCAGCAGCTTAGAAGGCCCGGGGGGGGAGCAGTACTTC.